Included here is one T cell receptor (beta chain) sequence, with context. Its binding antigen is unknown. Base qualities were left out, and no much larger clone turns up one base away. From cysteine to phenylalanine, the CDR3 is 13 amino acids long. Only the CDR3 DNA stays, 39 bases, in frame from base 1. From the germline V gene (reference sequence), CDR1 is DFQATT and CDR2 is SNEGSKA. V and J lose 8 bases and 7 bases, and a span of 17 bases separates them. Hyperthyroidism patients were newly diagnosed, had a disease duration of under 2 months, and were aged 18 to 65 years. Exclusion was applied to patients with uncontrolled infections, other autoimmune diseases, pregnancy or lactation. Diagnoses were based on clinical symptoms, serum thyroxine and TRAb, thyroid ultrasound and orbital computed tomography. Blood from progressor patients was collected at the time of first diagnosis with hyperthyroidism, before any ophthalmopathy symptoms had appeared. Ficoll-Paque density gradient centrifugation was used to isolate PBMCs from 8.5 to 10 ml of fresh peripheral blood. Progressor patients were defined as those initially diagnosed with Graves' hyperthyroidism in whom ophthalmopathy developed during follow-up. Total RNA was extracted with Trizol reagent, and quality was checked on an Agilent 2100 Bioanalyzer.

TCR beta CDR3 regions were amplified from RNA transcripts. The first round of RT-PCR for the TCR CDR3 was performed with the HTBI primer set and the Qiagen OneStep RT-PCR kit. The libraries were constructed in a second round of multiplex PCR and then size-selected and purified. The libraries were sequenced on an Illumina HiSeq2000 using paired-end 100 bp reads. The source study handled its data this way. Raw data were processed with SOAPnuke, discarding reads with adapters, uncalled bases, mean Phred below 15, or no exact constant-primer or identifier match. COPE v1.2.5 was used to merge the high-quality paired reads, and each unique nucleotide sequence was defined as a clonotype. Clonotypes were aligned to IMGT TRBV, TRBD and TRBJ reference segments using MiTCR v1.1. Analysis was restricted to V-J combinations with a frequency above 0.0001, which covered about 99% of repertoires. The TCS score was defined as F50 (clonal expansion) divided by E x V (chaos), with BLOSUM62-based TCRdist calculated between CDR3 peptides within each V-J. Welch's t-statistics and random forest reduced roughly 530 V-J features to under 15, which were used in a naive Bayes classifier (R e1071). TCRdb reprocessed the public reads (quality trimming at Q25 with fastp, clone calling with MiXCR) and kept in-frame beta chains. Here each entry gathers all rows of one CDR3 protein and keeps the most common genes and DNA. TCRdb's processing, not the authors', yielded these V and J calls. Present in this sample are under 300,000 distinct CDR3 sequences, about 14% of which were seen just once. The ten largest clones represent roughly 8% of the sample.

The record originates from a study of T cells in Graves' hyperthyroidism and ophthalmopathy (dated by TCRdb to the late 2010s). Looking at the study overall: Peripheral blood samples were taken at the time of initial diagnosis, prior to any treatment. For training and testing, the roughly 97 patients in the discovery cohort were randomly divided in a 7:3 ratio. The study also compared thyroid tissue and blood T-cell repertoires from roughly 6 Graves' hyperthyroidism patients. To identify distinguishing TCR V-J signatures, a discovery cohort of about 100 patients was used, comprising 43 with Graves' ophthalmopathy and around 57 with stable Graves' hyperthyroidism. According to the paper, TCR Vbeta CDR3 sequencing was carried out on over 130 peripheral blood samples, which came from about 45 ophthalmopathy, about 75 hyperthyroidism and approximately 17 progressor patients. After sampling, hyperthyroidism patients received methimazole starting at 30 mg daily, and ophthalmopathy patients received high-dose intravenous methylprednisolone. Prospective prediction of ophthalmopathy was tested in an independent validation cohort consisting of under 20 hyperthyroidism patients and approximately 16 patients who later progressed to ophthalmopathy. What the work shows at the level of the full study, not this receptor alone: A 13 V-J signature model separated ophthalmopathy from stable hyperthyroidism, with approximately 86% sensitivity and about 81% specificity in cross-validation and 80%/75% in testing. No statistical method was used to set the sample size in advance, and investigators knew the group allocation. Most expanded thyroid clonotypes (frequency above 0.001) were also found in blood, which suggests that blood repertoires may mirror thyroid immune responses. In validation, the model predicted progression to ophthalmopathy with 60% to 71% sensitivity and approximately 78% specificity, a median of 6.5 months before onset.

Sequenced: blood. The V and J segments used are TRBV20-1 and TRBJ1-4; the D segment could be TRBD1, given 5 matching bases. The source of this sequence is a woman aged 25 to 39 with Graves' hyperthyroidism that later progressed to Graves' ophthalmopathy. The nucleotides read TGCAGTCCCTCCGGGACTGAGGGTGAAAAACTGTTTTTT. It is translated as CSPSGTEGEKLFF.